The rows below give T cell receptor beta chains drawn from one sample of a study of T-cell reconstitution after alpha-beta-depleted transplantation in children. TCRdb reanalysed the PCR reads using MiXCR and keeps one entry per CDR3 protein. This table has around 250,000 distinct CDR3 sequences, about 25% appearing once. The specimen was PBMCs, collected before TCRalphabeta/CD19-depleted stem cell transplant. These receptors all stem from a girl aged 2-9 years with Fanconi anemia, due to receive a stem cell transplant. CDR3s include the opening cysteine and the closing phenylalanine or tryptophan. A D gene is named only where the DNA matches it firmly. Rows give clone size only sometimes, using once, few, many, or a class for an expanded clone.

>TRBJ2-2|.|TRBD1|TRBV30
CATGTNTGELFF
TGTGCGACAGGGACGAACACCGGGGAGCTGTTTTTT
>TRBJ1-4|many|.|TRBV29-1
CSVRNREDEKLFF
TGCAGCGTTAGAAACAGGGAGGATGAAAAACTGTTTTTT
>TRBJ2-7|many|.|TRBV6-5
CASSYPNFKTYEQYF
TGTGCCAGCAGTTACCCGAACTTTAAAACCTACGAGCAGTACTTC
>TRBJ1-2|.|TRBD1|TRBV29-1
CSVALTGTFYGYTF
TGCAGCGTTGCGCTGACAGGGACCTTCTATGGCTACACCTTC
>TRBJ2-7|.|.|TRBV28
CASRKPDSLYEQYF
TGTGCCAGCAGGAAACCGGACAGTCTCTACGAGCAGTACTTC
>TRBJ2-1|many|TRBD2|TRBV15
CATRSITSGASYNEQFF
TGTGCCACCAGATCCATAACTAGCGGGGCCTCCTACAATGAGCAGTTCTTC
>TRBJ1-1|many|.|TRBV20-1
CSARPDMNTEAFF
TGCAGTGCTAGGCCAGACATGAACACTGAAGCTTTCTTT
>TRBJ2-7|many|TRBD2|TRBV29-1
CSVEGTSGESYEQYF
TGCAGCGTTGAAGGGACTAGCGGGGAGTCCTACGAGCAGTACTTC
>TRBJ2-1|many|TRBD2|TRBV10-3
CAITSMTSREQFF
TGTGCCATCACTTCAATGACTAGCCGCGAGCAGTTCTTC
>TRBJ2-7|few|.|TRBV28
CASSLIPYEQYF
TGTGCCAGCAGTTTAATTCCCTACGAGCAGTACTTC
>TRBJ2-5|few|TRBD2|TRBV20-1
CSASGAGGPSGKTQYF
TGCAGTGCTAGTGGCGCGGGAGGGCCGAGTGGGAAGACCCAGTACTTC
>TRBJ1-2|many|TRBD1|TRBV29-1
CSVWTGGGDGYTF
TGCAGCGTCTGGACAGGGGGAGGCGATGGCTACACCTTC
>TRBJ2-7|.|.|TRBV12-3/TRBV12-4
CASRPSARGYEQYF
TGTGCCAGCAGGCCTAGCGCGAGGGGCTACGAGCAGTACTTC
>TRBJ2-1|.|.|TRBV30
CAWIWYNEQFF
TGTGCCTGGATATGGTACAATGAGCAGTTCTTC
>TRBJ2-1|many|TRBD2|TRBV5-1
CASSLLAGGPAYNEQFF
TGCGCCAGCAGCTTGCTCGCGGGAGGGCCAGCCTACAATGAGCAGTTCTTC
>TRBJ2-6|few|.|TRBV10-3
CAISEPAGTGANVLTF
TGTGCCATCAGTGAGCCTGCGGGGACCGGGGCCAACGTCCTGACTTTC
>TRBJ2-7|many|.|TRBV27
CASSLIGDTNEQYF
TGTGCCAGCTCCCTAATAGGGGACACCAACGAGCAGTACTTC
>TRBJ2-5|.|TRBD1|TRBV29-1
CSVLPGDRSSETQYF
TGCAGCGTTTTACCCGGGGACAGGTCATCAGAGACCCAGTACTTC
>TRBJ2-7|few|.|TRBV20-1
CSASKIGGMHLSYEQYF
TGCAGTGCTAGTAAGATAGGGGGTATGCACCTCTCCTACGAGCAGTACTTC
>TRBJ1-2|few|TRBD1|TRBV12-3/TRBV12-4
CASGNRGVDYGYTF
TGTGCCAGCGGAAACAGGGGAGTGGACTATGGCTACACCTTC